This TCR beta chain was identified in a study of blood T cell repertoires in COVID-19 (dated by TCRdb to between 2020 and 2021). Background on the whole study: The collaborator samples originated in the United States, Italy and Spain and spanned the acute and convalescent phases of COVID-19. The prospective study material was composed of cDNA or gDNA derived from T cells, B-cell-depleted T cells, or PBMCs. Deeply sampled blood TCRbeta repertoires from subjects exposed to, actively infected with, or recovered from COVID-19 were included in the dataset. The repertoires were made available in a free public database intended to serve as a resource for research on the immune response to SARS-CoV-2. The samples were drawn from the first 160 participants of the ongoing ImmuneRACE study and from over a thousand subjects provided by 6 global collaborators. The sample metadata nearly always contained a de-identified subject ID, COVID-19 status, age in years and sex. Where available, HLA class I and class II types were taken from metadata supplied by the sample provider and were not determined by assay-based typing.

Of note for this clone: Its antigen is currently not known. There are no base qualities to consult, and no much larger clone falls within one base.

From the germline V gene, CDR1 is SQVTM and CDR2 is ANQGSEA. The CDR3 sequence holds 15 residues, the cysteine and phenylalanine included. Kept here is only the CDR3 DNA, which spans 45 bases and is read in frame from base 1. V trim: 3 bases; J trim: 0 bases; unmatched bases: 5. Overall study results and their limits: The amount of clinical and demographic metadata varied by source and participant and was provided uncurated.

TCRbeta CDR3 regions were amplified from genomic DNA using the immunoSEQ Assay, a bias-controlled multiplex PCR. Per the source publication's procedure: The number of nucleated cells in each sample was estimated from the amplification of reference gene primers within the assay. To quantify the absolute abundance of each unique TCRbeta CDR3 rearrangement, sequence reads were collapsed and filtered. Productive Simpson clonality was computed per sample as the square root of Simpson's diversity index over productive rearrangements. TCRdb provides this immuneACCESS table in a form limited to in-frame rearrangements. Some clones are lacking; in checked studies, under half of them reflect an unresolved V gene, and why the rest are absent is not known. That table supplies the V and J calls and clone size; D and trimming were determined from the DNA. For this sample there are about 38,000 clones; about 88% appear just once. In total, the top ten clones hold 30% to 40% of the sample.

The collaborating institutions used their own protocols to collect whole blood in K2EDTA tubes. For TCRbeta analysis, collaborators shipped samples as frozen whole blood, isolated PBMCs, or DNA extracted from either of those sample types. The sequence derives from a man aged 65 to 79 with active COVID-19. Material: peripheral blood. Recombination connected TRBV29-1 to TRBJ1-2; 9 bases in between match TRBD1. The CDR3 reads CSVDPGQGTNYGYTF. The bases are TGCAGCGTTGACCCGGGACAGGGAACTAACTATGGCTACACCTTC.